This TCR beta chain comes out of a study of blood T cell repertoires in COVID-19. Produced via immunoSEQ multiplex PCR; TCRdb's table is partial and in-frame only. The data show 200,000 to 250,000 clones, around nine tenths seen once. From germline, CDR1 is SNHLY and CDR2 FYNNEI. V shed 6 bases and J shed 2 bases, with 5 bases lying between them. This CDR3 is 13 amino acids long. The V and J genes are TRBV2 and TRBJ2-6, with D hard to call. This TCR was sampled from an older woman with acute or convalescent COVID-19. Sequences were obtained from peripheral blood. The CDR3 here is CASRTAGANVLTF. Here the CDR3 DNA reads TGTGCCAGCAGAACAGCTGGGGCCAACGTCCTGACTTTC.